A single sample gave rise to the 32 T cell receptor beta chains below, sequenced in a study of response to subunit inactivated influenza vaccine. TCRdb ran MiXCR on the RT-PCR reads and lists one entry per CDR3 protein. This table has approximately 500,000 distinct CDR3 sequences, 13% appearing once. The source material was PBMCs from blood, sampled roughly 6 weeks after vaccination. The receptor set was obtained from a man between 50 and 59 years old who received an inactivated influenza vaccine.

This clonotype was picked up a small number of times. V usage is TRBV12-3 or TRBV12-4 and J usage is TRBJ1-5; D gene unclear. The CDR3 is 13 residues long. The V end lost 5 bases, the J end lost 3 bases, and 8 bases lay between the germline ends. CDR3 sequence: CASSPTFNQPQHF. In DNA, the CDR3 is TGTGCCAGCAGTCCGACATTCAATCAGCCCCAGCATTTT.

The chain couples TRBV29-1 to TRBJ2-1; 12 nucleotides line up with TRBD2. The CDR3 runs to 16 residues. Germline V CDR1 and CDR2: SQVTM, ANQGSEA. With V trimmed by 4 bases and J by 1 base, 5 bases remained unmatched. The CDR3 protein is CSVVLAGGRSYNEQFF. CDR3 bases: TGCAGCGTTGTTCTAGCGGGAGGGAGGTCCTACAATGAGCAGTTCTTC.

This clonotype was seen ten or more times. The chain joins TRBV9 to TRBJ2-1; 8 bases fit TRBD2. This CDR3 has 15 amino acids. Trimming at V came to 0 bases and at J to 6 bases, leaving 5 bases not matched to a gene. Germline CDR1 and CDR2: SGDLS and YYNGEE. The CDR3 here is CASSVATSGLNEQFF. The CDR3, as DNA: TGTGCCAGCAGCGTAGCTACTAGCGGACTCAATGAGCAGTTCTTC.

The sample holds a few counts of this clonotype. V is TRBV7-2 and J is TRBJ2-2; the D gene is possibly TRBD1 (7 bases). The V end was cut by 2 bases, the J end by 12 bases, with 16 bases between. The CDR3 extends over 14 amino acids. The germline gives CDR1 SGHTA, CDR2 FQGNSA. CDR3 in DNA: TGTGCCAGCAGCTTACCGACCGGAGGGGGCAAGCTGTTTTTT. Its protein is CASSLPTGGGKLFF.

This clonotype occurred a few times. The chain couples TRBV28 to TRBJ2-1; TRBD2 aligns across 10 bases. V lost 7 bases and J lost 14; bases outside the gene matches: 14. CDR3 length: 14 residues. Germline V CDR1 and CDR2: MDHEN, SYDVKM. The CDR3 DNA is TGTGCCAGCACCAAAACCGGGACTAGCGAGGAGAAGTTCTTC. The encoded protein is CASTKTGTSEEKFF.

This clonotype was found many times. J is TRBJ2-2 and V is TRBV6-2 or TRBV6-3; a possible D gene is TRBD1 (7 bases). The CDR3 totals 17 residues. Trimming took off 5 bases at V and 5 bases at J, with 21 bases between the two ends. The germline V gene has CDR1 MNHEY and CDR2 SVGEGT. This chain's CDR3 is CASSTDRVDSGTGELFF. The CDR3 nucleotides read TGTGCCAGCAGTACCGACAGGGTGGATAGCGGTACCGGGGAGCTGTTTTTT.

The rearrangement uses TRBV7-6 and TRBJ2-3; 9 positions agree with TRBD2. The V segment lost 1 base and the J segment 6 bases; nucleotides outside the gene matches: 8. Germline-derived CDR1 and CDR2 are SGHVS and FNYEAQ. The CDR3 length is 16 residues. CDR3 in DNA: TGTGCCAGCAGCTTAGTGATAGCGGGGGCATGGGATACGCAGTATTTT. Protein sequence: CASSLVIAGAWDTQYF.

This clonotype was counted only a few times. CDR3 protein: CASSQVTRGRGVFF. The CDR3 bases are TGTGCCAGCAGCCAAGTTACGCGGGGGCGAGGGGTGTTCTTC. This sequence joins TRBV3-1 and TRBJ2-1; possible D gene TRBD2, 7 bases. Per germline, CDR1 LGHDT and CDR2 YNNKEL (reference sequence). The CDR3 covers 14 residues. Trimming cost V 1 base and J 15 bases, with 19 bases left between them.

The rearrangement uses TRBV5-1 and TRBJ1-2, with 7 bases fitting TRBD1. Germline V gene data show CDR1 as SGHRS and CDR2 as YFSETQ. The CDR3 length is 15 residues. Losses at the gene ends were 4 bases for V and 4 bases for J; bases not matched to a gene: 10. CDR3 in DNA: TGCGCCAGCAGCCTCAAATCCGGGACAGCCTATGGCTACACCTTC. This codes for CASSLKSGTAYGYTF.

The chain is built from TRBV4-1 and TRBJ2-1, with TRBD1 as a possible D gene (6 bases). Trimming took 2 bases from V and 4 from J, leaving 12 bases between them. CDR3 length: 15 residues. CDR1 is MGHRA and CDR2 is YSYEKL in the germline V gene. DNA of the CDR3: TGCGCCAGCAGCCAAACTGGACAGAGATACAATGAGCAGTTCTTC. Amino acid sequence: CASSQTGQRYNEQFF.

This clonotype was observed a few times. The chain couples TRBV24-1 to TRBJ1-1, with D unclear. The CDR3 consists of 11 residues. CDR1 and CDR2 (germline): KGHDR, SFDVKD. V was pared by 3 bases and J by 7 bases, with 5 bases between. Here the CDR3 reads CATSDGHEAFF. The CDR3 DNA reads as TGTGCCACCAGTGATGGGCATGAAGCTTTCTTT.

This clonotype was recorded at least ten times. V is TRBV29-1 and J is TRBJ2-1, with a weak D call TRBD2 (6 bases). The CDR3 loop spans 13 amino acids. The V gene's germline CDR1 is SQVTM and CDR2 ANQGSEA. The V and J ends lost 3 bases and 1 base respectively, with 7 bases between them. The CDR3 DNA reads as TGCAGCGTTGAGGGGACTTCCTACAATGAGCAGTTCTTC. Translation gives CSVEGTSYNEQFF.

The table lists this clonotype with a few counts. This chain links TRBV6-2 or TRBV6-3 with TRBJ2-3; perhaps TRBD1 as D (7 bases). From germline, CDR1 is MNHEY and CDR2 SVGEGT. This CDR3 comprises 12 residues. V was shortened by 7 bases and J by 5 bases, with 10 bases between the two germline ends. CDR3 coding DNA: TGTGCCAGCACCCAGGGGGGAGATACGCAGTATTTT. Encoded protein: CASTQGGDTQYF.

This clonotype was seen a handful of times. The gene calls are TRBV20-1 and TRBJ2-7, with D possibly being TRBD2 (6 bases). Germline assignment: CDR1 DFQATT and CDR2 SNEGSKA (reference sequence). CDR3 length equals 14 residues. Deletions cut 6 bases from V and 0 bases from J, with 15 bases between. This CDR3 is CSASSGLGSYEQYF. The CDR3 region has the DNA TGCAGTGCCTCCAGCGGGCTAGGCTCCTACGAGCAGTACTTC.

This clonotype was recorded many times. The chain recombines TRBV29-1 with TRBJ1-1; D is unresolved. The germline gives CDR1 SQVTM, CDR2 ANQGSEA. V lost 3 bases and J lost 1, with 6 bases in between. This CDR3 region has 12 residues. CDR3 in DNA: TGCAGCGTTGATTCAGGGAACACTGAAGCTTTCTTT. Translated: CSVDSGNTEAFF.

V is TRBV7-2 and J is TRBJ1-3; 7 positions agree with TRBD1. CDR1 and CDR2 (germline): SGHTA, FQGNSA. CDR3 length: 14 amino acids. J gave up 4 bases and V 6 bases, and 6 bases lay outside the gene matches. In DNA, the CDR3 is TGTGCCAGCAGTTCTACAGGGGAAGGAAACACCATATATTTT. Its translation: CASSSTGEGNTIYF.

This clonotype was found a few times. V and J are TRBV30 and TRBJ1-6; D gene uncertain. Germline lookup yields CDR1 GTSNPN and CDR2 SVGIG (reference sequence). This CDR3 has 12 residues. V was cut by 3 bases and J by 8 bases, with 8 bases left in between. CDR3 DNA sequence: TGTGCCTGGAGCGTGAATTATTCACCCCTCCACTTT. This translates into CAWSVNYSPLHF.

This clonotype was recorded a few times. The CDR3 DNA sequence: TGCAGCGTTGAAGTCCGGCGGAACTATGGCTACACCTTC. Translating gives CSVEVRRNYGYTF. V gene TRBV29-1 combines with J gene TRBJ1-2; no firm D call. This CDR3 region has 13 residues. Germline-derived CDR1 and CDR2 are SQVTM and ANQGSEA. V dropped 1 base and J dropped 2 bases, with 8 bases sitting between them.

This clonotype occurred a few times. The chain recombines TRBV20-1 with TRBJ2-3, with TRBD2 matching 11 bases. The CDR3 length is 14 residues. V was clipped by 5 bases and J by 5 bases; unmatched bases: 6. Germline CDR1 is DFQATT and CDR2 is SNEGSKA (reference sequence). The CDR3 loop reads CSARYSGRGDTQYF. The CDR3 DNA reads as TGCAGTGCTCGATATAGCGGGAGGGGAGATACGCAGTATTTT.

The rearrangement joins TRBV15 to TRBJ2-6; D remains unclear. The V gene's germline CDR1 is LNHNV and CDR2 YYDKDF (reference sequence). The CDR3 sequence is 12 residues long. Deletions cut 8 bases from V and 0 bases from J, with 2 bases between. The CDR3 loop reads CATRSGANVLTF. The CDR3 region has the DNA TGTGCCACCCGCTCTGGGGCCAACGTCCTGACTTTC.

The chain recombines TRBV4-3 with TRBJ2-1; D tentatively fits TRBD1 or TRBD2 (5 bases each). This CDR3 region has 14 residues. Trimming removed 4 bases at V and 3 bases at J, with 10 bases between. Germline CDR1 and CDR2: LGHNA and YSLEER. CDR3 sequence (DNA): TGCGCCAGCAGCCCGGGGACCGACTACAATGAGCAGTTCTTC. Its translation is CASSPGTDYNEQFF.

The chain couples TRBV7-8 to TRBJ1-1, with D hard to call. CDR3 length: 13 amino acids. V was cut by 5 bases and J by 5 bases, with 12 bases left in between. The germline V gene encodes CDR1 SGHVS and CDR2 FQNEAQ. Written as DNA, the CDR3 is TGTGCCAGCAGCCCCGCCGACGGGACTGAAGCTTTCTTT. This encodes CASSPADGTEAFF.

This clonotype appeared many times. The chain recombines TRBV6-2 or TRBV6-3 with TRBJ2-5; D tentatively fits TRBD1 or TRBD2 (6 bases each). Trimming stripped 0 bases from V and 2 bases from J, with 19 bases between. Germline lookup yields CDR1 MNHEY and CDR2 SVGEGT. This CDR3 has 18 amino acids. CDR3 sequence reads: CASSYSIPGALAQETQYF. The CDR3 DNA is TGTGCCAGCAGTTACTCGATTCCGGGGGCGCTGGCTCAAGAGACCCAGTACTTC.

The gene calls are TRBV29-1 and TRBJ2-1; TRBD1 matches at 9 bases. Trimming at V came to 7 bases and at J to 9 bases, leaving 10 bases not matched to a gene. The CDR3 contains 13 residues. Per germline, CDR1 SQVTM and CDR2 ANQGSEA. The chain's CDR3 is CSGRTGVGGEQFF. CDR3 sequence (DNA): TGCAGCGGCCGGACAGGGGTGGGCGGTGAGCAGTTCTTC.

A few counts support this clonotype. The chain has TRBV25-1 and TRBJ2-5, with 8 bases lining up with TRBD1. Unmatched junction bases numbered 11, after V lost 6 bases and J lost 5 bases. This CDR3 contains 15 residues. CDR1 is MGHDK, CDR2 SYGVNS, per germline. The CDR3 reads CASSPFSGGTETQYF. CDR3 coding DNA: TGTGCCAGCAGCCCCTTCTCAGGGGGCACGGAGACCCAGTACTTC.

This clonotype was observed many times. The CDR3 is CSVEDRDGYNEQFF. The CDR3 DNA reads as TGCAGCGTTGAAGATAGGGACGGCTACAATGAGCAGTTCTTC. The rearrangement uses TRBV29-1 and TRBJ2-1; D is possibly TRBD1 or TRBD2 (5 bases each). Germline CDR1 reads SQVTM; CDR2 reads ANQGSEA. V lost 0 bases, J lost 3 bases, and 9 bases lay in between. CDR3 length: 14 amino acids.

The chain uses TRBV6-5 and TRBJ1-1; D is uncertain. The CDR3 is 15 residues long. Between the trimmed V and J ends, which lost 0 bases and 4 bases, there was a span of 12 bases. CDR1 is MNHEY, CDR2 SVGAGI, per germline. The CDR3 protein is CASSYSGYARTEAFF. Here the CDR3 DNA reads TGTGCCAGCAGTTACTCTGGGTATGCCCGCACTGAAGCTTTCTTT.

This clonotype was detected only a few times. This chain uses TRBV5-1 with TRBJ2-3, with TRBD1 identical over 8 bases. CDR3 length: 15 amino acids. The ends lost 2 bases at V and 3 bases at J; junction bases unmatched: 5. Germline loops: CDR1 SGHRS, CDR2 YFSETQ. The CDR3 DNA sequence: TGCGCCAGCAGCTTAGGGGACAGGAGGACAGATACGCAGTATTTT. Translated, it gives CASSLGDRRTDTQYF.

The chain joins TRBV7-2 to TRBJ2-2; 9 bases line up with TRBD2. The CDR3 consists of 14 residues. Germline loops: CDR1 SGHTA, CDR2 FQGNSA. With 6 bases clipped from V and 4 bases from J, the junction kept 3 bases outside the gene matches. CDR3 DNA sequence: TGTGCCAGCAGTTCTAGCGGGGTCACCGGGGAGCTGTTTTTT. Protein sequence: CASSSSGVTGELFF.

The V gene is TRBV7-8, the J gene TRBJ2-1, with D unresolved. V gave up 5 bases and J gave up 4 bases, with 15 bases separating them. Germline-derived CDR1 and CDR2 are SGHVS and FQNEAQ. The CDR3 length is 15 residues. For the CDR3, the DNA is TGTGCCAGCAGCCCAGGAAGCAGAAATTACAATGAGCAGTTCTTC. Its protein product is CASSPGSRNYNEQFF.

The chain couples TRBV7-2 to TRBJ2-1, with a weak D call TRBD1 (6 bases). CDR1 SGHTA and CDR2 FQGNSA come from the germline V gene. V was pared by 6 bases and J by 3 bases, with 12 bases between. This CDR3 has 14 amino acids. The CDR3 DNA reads TGTGCCAGCAGTCCAAGGGACAACTACAATGAGCAGTTCTTC. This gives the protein CASSPRDNYNEQFF.

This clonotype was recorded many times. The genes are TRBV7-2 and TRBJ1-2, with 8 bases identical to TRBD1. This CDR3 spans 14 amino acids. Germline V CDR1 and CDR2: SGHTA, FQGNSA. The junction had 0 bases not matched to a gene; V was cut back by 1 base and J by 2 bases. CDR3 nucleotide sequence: TGTGCCAGCAGCTTAGACAGGGGGAACTATGGCTACACCTTC. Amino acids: CASSLDRGNYGYTF. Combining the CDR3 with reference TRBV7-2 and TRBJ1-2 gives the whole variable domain GAGVSQSPSNKVTEKGKDVELRCDPISGHTALYWYRQSLGQGLEFLIYFQGNSAPDKSGLPSDRFSAERTGGSVSTLTIQRTQQEDSAVYLCASSLDRGNYGYTFGSGTRLTVV.